These 7 T cell receptor beta chains were all obtained from the same sample, sequenced in a study of T-cell reconstitution after alpha-beta-depleted transplantation in children. Unique molecular identifiers were used in preparing the TCRbeta library. MiXCR, applied by TCRdb to the PCR reads, yields one record per CDR3 protein. The sample lists 150,000 to 250,000 distinct CDR3 sequences; 13% to 15% were seen once. Material: PBMCs from the stem cell graft donor, obtained from the stem cell graft. The receptors stem from a human donor who donated a stem cell graft to a child with acute lymphoblastic leukemia.

CDR3 nucleotide sequence: TGTGCCAGCAGCAAAGGTACGGTAGCGGCAACCTACGAGCAGTACTTC. This translates into CASSKGTVAATYEQYF. The rearrangement joins TRBV21-1 to TRBJ2-7; no check of the table's D call, TRBD2, against the DNA was made. TRBV21-1 is designated a pseudogene. The CDR3 loop spans 16 amino acids.

A single count supports this clonotype. The J gene is TRBJ2-3, the V gene TRBV11-2; unclear D gene. Trimming took 5 bases from V and 6 from J, leaving 12 bases between them. Germline CDR1 reads SGHAT; CDR2 reads FQNNGV. CDR3 length: 13 residues. CDR3 region: CASSDFYTDTQYF. The DNA for the CDR3 is TGTGCCAGCAGCGATTTTTACACCGATACGCAGTATTTT.

The sample holds many counts of this clonotype. V and J are TRBV5-1 and TRBJ2-5; D not certain. The CDR3 extends over 14 amino acids. V dropped 0 bases and J dropped 5 bases, with 11 bases sitting between them. CDR1 and CDR2 from the germline V gene are SGHRS and YFSETQ. CDR3 bases: TGCGCCAGCAGCTTGGACCTTCTGCGGGAGACCCAGTACTTC. Translating gives CASSLDLLRETQYF.

This chain joins TRBV6-5 and TRBJ1-1; perhaps TRBD1 as D (5 bases). The CDR3 spans 13 residues. Germline V gene lookup returns CDR1 MNHEY and CDR2 SVGAGI. V lost 3 bases, J lost 4 bases, and 9 bases lay in between. In nucleotides, the CDR3 is TGTGCCAGCAGTTATCAGGGTATCACTGAAGCTTTCTTT. Translation gives CASSYQGITEAFF.

There are many counts of this clonotype. The DNA of the CDR3 is TGTGCCAGCAGTCCTTTTCTCTCTCGGACTAGCAGATCTCTCACAGATACGCAGTATTTT. Residues: CASSPFLSRTSRSLTDTQYF. The chain is built from TRBV27 and TRBJ2-3; 8 nucleotides agree with TRBD2. This CDR3 is 20 amino acids long. After removal of 5 bases from V and 2 bases from J, the junction contained 21 bases not matched to a gene. CDR1 and CDR2 (germline): MNHEY, SMNVEV (reference sequence).

About this clonotype itself: A read error is possible here, since a much larger clone lies one base away. The V and J genes are TRBV20-1 and TRBJ2-1, with 14 bases lining up with TRBD2. The CDR3 contains 15 residues. The germline CDR1 and CDR2 sequences are DFQATT and SNEGSKA (reference sequence). V dropped 4 bases and J dropped 8; count of bases not matched to a gene: 7. CDR3 residues: CSATGTSGSMDEQFF. Written as DNA, the CDR3 is TGCAGTGCTACAGGGACTAGCGGGAGTATGGATGAGCAGTTCTTC.

This clonotype has ten or more counts. The chain has TRBV5-1 and TRBJ2-7; maybe TRBD2 (5 bases). Trimming cost V 1 base and J 5 bases, with 10 bases left between them. Germline CDR1 and CDR2: SGHRS and YFSETQ. CDR3 length: 13 residues. The CDR3 region is CASSLTTGDEQYF. For the CDR3, the DNA is TGCGCCAGCAGCTTGACCACCGGGGACGAGCAGTACTTC.